This T cell receptor (beta chain) was profiled in a study of a mutant IDH1 vaccine in newly diagnosed glioma. As for the study in general: Patients had received radiotherapy, temozolomide, or both previously, most receiving both.

The time point: baseline, week 1 (first vaccination visit). Treatment here: pre-vaccination baseline after standard-of-care therapy. TCRdb's copy holds only in-frame clones and misses some; the assay was immunoSEQ multiplex PCR. The profile shows tens of thousands of clones, 83% of them singletons. Germline trimming cut 0 bases from V and 0 bases from J; bases unmatched to any gene: 3. The CDR3 sequence is 16 residues long. Per germline, CDR1 SGHKS and CDR2 YYEKEE (reference sequence). The sequencing here drew on PBMCs, taken from a glioma patient treated with radiotherapy, temozolomide or both. The V gene is TRBV5-5, the J gene TRBJ2-3; TRBD1 matches 8 bases. The clonotype originates from a woman between 45 and 65 years old with glioma. The CDR3 loop reads CASSLGGTGSTDTQYF. The CDR3 DNA follows: TGTGCCAGCAGCTTGGGAGGGACAGGCAGCACAGATACGCAGTATTTT.